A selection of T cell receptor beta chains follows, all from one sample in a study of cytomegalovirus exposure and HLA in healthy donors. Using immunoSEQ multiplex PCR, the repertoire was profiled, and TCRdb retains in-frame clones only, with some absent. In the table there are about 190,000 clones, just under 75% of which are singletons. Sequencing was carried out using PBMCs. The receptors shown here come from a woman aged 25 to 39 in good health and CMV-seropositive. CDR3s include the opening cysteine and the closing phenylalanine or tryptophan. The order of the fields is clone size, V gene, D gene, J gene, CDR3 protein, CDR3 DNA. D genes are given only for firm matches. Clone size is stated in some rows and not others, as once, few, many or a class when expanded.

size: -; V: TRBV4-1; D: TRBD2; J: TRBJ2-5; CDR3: CASSLSNSGRATQTQYF; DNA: TGCGCCAGCAGCCTTAGTAATAGCGGGAGGGCGACGCAGACCCAGTACTTC
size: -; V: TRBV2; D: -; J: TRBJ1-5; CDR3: CASSEMGANQPQHF; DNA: TGTGCCAGCAGTGAGATGGGGGCTAATCAGCCCCAGCATTTT
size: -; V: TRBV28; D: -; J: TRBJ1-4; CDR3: CATSSYGNEKLFF; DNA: TGTGCCACCAGTAGCTACGGTAATGAAAAACTGTTTTTT
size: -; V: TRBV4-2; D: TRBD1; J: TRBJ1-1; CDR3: CASSIRTGITEAFF; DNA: TGTGCCAGCAGCATCCGGACAGGGATAACTGAAGCTTTCTTT
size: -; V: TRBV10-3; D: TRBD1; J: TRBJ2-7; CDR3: CAISSRDSSYEQYF; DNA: TGTGCCATCAGCAGCCGGGACAGCTCCTACGAGCAGTACTTC
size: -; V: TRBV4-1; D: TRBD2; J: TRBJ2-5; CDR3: CASSQRRGLAGEGWETQYF; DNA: TGCGCCAGCAGCCAAAGAAGGGGACTAGCGGGAGAGGGTTGGGAGACCCAGTACTTC
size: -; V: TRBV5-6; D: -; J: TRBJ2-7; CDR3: CASSLAGRVHEQYF; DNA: TGTGCCAGCAGCTTGGCGGGCAGGGTCCACGAGCAGTACTTC
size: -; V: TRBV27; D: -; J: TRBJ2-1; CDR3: CASSLRPDEQFF; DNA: TGTGCCAGCAGTTTGCGGCCAGATGAGCAGTTCTTC
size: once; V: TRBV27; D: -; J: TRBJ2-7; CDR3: CASSRGDYGEQYF; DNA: TGTGCCAGCAGTCGAGGTGACTACGGCGAGCAGTACTTC
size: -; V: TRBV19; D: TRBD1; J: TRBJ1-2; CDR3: CASSSLIQGTYGYTF; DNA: TGTGCCAGTAGTTCCCTTATACAGGGGACCTATGGCTACACCTTC
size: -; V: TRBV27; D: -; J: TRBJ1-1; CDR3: CASSLSNLSSGQRIKAFF; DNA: TGTGCCAGCAGTTTATCGAACTTGTCTTCTGGACAGCGAATTAAAGCTTTCTTT
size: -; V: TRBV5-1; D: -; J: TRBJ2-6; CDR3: CASSPGSGANVLTF; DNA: TGCGCCAGCAGCCCCGGCTCTGGGGCCAACGTCCTGACTTTC
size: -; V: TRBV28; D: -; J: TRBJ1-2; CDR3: CASSLVGQGFGYTF; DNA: TGTGCCAGCAGTTTGGTAGGGCAGGGTTTTGGCTACACCTTC
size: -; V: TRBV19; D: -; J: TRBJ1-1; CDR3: CASSIPGPLPPLTTEAFF; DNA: TGTGCCAGTAGTATACCAGGGCCTCTTCCCCCGTTGACCACTGAAGCTTTCTTT
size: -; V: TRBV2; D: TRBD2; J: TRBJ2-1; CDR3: CASSTGLAGSGFF; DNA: TGTGCCAGCAGTACGGGACTAGCGGGAAGTGGGTTCTTC
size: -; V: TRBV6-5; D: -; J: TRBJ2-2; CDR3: CAGREGDLDTGELFF; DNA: TGTGCCGGCAGAGAGGGGGACCTTGACACCGGGGAGCTGTTTTTT
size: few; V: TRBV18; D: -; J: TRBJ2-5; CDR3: CASSPKEGQPLGTQYF; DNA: TGTGCCAGCTCCCCTAAGGAGGGACAGCCTCTCGGGACCCAGTACTTC
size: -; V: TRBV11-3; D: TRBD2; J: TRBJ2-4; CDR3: CASSLGGLAGDENIQYF; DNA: TGTGCCAGCAGCTTAGGTGGGCTAGCGGGAGATGAAAACATTCAGTACTTC
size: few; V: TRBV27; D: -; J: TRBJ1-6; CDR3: CASSLQVDNSPLHF; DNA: TGTGCCAGCAGTTTACAGGTCGATAATTCACCCCTCCACTTT
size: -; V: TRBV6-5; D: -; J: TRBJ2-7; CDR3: CASSSFLQGSEQYF; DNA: TGTGCCAGCAGTTCCTTTTTACAGGGTTCCGAGCAGTACTTC
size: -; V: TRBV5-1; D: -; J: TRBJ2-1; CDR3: CASSLGERVNEQFF; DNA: TGCGCCAGCAGCTTGGGGGAGAGGGTAAATGAGCAGTTCTTC
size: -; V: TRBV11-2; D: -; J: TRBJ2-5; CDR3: CASSIQGSWTQYF; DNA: TGTGCCAGCAGCATACAGGGTTCTTGGACCCAGTACTTC
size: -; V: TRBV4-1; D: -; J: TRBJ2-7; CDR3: CASSQVQRDEQYF; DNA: TGCGCCAGCAGCCAAGTTCAGCGGGACGAGCAGTACTTC
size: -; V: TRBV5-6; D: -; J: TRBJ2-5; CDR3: CASSLRGETQYF; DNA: TGTGCCAGCAGCTTGCGGGGAGAGACCCAGTACTTC
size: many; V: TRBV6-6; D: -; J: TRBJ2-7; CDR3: CASSYTPGQSYEQYF; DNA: TGTGCCAGCAGTTACACCCCGGGACAATCCTACGAGCAGTACTTC
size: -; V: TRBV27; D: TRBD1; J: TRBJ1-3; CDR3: CASSAYRGGGNTIYF; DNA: TGTGCCAGCAGTGCATACAGGGGAGGTGGAAACACCATATATTTT
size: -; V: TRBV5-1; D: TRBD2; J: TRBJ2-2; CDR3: CASSSSGINTGELFF; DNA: TGCGCCAGCAGCTCTAGCGGGATAAACACCGGGGAGCTGTTTTTT
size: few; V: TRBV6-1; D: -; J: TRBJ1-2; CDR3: CASSEAPGKDYGYTF; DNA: TGTGCCAGCAGTGAAGCGCCAGGAAAAGACTATGGCTACACCTTC
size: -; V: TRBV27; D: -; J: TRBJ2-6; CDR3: CASSPRSGREVSSGANVLTF; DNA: TGTGCCAGCAGTCCTCGATCGGGGAGAGAGGTCTCCTCTGGGGCCAACGTCCTGACTTTC
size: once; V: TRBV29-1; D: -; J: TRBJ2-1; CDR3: CSVESLILYNEQFF; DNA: TGCAGCGTTGAATCCCTTATACTTTACAATGAGCAGTTCTTC
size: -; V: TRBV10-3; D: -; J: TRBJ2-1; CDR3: CAIRRDSNNEQFF; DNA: TGTGCCATCAGGCGGGACAGTAACAATGAGCAGTTCTTC
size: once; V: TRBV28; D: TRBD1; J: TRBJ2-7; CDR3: CASRLSPGQPSYEQYF; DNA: TGTGCCAGCAGGCTATCCCCGGGACAGCCTTCCTACGAGCAGTACTTC
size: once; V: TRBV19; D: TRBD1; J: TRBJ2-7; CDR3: CASSIFGAETGEYF; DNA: TGTGCCAGTAGTATATTTGGGGCGGAAACAGGGGAGTACTTC
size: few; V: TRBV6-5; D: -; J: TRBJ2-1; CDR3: CASSPFLGDNNEQFF; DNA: TGTGCCAGCAGCCCATTCCTAGGGGATAACAATGAGCAGTTCTTC
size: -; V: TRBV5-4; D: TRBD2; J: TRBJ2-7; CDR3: CASTQPGLAGRDEQYF; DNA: TGTGCCAGCACGCAACCGGGACTAGCGGGAAGAGACGAGCAGTACTTC
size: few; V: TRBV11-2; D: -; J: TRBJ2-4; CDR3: CASSFPSGTSKNIQYF; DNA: TGTGCCAGCAGTTTTCCAAGTGGGACTTCCAAAAACATTCAGTACTTC
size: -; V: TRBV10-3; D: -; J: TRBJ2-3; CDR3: CAISDGGVTDTQYF; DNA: TGTGCCATCAGTGATGGCGGGGTCACAGATACGCAGTATTTT